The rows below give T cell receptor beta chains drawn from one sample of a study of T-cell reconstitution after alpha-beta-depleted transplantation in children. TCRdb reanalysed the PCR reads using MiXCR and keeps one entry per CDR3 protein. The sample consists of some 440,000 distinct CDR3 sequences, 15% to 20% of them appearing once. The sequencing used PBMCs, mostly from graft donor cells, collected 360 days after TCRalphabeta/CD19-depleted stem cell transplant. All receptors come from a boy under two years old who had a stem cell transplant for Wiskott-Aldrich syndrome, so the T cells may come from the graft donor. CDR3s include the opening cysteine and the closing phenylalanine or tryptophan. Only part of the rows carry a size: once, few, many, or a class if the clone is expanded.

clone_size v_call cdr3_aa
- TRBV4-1 CASSHGTVHEQYF
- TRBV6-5 CASSYSRGASTDTQYF
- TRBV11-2 CASSVPGLAPDEQFF
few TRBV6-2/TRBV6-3 CASSYSQLAGNTGELFF
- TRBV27 CASSLRPGRPQYF
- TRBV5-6 CASSLAGLEPLEQYF
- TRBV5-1 CASSFSDFSTDTQYF
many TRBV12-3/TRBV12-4 CASSLSRARETQYF
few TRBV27 CASSLRGFDYNEQFF
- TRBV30 CAWRTSGGAWGTQYF
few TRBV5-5 CASSPIGATYEQYF
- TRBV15 CATSRAVRGGPTDTQYF
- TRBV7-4 CASSWDRVSYEQYF
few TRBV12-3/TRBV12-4 CASSLPWTSGRWNEQFF
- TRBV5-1 CASKRLGKETQYF
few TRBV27 CASSLRTISYNEQFF
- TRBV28 CASSLYNQSQHF
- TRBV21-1 CASSKGSLRTSGYQETQYF